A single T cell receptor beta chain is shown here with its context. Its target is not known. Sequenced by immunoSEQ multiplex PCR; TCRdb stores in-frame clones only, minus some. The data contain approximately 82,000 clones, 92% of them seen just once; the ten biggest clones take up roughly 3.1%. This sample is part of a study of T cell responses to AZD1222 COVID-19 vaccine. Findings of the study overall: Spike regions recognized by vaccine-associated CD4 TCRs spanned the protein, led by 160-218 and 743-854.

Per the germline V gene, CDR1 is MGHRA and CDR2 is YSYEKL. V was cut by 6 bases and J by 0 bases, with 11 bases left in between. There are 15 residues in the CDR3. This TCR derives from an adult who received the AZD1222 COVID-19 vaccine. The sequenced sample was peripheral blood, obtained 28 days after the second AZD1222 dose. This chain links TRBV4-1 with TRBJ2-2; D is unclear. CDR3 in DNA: TGCGCCAGCAGTAAGGGCCCCACGAACACCGGGGAGCTGTTTTTT. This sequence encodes CASSKGPTNTGELFF.